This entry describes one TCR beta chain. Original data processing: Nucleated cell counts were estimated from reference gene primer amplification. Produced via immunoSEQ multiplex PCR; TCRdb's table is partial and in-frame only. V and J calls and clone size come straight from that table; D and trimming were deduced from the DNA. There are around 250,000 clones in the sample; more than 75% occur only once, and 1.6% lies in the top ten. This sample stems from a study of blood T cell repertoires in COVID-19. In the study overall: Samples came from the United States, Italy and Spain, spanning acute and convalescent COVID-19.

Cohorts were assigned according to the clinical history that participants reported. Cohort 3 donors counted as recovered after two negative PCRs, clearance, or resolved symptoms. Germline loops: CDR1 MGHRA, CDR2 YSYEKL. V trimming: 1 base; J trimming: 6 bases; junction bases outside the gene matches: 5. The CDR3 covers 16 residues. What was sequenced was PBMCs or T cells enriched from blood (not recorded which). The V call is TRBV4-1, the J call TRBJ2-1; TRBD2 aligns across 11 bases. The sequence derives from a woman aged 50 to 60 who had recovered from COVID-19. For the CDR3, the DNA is TGCGCCAGCAGCCAAGTCAGACTAGCGGGACGCAATGAGCAGTTCTTC. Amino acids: CASSQVRLAGRNEQFF.